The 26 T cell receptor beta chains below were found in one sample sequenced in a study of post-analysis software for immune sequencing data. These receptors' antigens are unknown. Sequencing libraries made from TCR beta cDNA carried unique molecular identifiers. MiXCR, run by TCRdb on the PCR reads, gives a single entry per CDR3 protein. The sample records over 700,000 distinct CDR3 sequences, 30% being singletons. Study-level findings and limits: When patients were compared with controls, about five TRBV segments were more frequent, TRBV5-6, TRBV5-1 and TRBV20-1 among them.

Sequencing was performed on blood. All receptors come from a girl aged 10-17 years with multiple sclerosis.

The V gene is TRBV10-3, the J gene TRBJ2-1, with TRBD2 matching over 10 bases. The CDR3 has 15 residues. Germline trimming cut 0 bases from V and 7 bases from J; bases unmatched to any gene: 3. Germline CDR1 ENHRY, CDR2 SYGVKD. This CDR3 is CAISESLAGENEQFF. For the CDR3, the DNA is TGTGCCATCAGTGAGTCGCTAGCGGGGGAGAATGAGCAGTTCTTC.

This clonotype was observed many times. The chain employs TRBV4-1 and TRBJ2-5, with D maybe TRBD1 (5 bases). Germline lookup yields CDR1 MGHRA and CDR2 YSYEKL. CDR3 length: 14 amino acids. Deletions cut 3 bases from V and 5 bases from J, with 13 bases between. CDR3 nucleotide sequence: TGCGCCAGCAGCCAGCAGGGTTCTTGGGAGACCCAGTACTTC. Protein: CASSQQGSWETQYF.

CDR3 residues: CSAPGEFMDTQYF. The CDR3 bases are TGCAGCGCACCCGGGGAATTTATGGATACGCAGTATTTT. The chain links TRBV20-1 to TRBJ2-3; D possibly corresponds to TRBD2 (5 bases). The CDR3 runs 13 residues. The germline CDR1 and CDR2 sequences are DFQATT and SNEGSKA (reference sequence).

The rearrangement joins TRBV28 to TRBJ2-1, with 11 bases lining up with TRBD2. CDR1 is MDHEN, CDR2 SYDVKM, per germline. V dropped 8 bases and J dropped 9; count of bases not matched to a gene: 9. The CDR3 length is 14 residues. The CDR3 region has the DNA TGTGCCAGCTTCCTGGGGCTAGCGGGGGGTGAGCAGTTCTTC. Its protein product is CASFLGLAGGEQFF.

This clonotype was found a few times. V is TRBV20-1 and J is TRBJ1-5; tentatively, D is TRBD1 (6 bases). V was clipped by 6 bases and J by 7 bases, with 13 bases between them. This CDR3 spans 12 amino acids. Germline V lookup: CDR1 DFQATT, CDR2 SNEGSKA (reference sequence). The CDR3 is CSAKRGDQPQHF. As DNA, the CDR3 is TGCAGTGCCAAGAGGGGGGACCAGCCCCAGCATTTT.

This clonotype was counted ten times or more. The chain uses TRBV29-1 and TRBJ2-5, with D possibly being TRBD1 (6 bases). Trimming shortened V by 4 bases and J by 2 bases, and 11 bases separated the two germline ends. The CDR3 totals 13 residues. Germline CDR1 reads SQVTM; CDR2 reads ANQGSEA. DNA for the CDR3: TGCAGCGTTGGACAGGCCGTGCAAGAGACCCAGTACTTC. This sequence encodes CSVGQAVQETQYF.

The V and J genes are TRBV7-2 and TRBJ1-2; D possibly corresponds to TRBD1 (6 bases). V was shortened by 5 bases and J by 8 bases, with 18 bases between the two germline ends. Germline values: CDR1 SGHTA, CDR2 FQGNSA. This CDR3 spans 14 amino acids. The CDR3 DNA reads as TGTGCCAGCAGCCCAGGGGCAGGGGTCGTCGGCTACACCTTC. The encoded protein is CASSPGAGVVGYTF.

In DNA, the CDR3 is TGTGCCATCACCCCACGGGAGAATTCACCCCTCCACTTT. This sequence encodes CAITPRENSPLHF. The J gene is TRBJ1-6, the V gene TRBV10-3; D ambiguous. CDR3 length equals 13 residues. Germline V gene data show CDR1 as ENHRY and CDR2 as SYGVKD. V was shortened by 7 bases and J by 7 bases, with 11 bases between the two germline ends.

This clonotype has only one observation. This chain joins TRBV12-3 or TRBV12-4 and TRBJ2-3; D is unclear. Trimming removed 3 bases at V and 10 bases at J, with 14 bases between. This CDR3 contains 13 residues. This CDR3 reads CASSFVGGDAQYF. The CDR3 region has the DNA TGTGCCAGCAGTTTCGTCGGTGGTGATGCGCAGTATTTT.

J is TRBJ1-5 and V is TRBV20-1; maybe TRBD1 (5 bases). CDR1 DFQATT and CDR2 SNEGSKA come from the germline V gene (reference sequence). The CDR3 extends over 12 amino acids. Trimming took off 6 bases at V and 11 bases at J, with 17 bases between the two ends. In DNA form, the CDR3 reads TGCAGTGCCAATGGTAAAGGGGTTGCCCAGCATTTT. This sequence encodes CSANGKGVAQHF.

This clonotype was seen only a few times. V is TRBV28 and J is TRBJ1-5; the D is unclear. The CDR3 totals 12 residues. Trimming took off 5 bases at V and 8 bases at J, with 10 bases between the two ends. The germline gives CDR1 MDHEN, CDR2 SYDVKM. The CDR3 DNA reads TGTGCCAGCAGTGCCCTTTGGGAGCCCCAGCATTTT. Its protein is CASSALWEPQHF.

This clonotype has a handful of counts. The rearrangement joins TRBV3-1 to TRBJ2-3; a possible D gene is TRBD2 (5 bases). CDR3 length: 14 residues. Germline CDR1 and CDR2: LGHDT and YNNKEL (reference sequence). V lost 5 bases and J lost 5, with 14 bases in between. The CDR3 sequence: CASSGSRDRDTQYF. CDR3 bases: TGTGCCAGCAGCGGAAGCCGGGATCGAGATACGCAGTATTTT.

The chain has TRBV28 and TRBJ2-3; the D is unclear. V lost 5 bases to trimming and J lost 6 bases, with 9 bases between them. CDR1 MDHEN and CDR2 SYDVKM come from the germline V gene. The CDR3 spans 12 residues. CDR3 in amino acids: CASSELPDTQYF. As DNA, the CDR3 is TGTGCCAGCAGTGAACTTCCCGATACGCAGTATTTT. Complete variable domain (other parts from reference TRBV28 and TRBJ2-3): DVKVTQSSRYLVKRTGEKVFLECVQDMDHENMFWYRQDPGLGLRLIYFSYDVKMKEKGDIPEGYSVSREKKERFSLILESASTNQTSMYLCASSELPDTQYFGPGTRLTVL.

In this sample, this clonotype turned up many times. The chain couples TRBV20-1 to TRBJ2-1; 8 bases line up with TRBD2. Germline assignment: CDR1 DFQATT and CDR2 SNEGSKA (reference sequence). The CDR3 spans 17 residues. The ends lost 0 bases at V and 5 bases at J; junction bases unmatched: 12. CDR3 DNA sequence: TGCAGTGCTAGAGATTTGCAAGGGACTAGACAAAACAATGAGCAGTTCTTC. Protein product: CSARDLQGTRQNNEQFF.

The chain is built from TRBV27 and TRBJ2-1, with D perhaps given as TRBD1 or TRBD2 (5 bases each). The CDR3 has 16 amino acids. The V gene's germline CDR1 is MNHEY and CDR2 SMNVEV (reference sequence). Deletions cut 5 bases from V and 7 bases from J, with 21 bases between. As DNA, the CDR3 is TGTGCCAGCAGTCCCTCTCGGGACCGCCGTCGGAATGAGCAGTTCTTC. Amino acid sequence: CASSPSRDRRRNEQFF.

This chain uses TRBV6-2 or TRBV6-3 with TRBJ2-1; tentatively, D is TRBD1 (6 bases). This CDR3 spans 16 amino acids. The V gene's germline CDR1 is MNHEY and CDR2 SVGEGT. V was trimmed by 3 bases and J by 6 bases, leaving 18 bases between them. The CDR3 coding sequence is TGTGCCAGCAGTTATTACAGGGCTAGCTGGAGCAATGAGCAGTTCTTC. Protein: CASSYYRASWSNEQFF.

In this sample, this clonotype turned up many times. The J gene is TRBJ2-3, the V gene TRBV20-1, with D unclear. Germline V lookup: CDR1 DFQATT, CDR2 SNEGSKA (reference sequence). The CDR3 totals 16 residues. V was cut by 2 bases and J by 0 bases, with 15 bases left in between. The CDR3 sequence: CSARSWQDRSTDTQYF. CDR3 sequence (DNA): TGCAGTGCTAGAAGTTGGCAGGACCGAAGCACAGATACGCAGTATTTT.

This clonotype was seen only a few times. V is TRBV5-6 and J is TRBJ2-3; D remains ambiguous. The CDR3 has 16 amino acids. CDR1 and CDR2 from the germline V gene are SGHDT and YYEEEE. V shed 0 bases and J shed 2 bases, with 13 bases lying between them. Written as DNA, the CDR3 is TGTGCCAGCAGCTTGGAGGGTCCTACCCACACAGATACGCAGTATTTT. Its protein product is CASSLEGPTHTDTQYF.

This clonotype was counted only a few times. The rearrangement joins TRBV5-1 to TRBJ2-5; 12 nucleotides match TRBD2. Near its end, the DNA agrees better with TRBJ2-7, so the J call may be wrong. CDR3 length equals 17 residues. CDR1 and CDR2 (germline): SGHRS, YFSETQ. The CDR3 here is CASSLVVPSGRAYEQYF. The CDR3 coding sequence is TGCGCCAGCAGCTTGGTGGTCCCTAGCGGGAGGGCCTACGAGCAGTACTTC.

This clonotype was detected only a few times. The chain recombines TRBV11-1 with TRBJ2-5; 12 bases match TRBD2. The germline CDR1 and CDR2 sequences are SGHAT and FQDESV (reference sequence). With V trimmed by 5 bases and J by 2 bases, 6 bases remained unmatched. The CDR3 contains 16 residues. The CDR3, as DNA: TGTGCCAGCAGCAGGACTAGCGGGGAGTTTCAAGAGACCCAGTACTTC. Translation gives CASSRTSGEFQETQYF.

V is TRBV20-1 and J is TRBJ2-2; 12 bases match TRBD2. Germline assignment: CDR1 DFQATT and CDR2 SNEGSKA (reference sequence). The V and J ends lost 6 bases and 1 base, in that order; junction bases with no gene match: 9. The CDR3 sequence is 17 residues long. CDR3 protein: CSAAASGGVGNTGELFF. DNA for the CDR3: TGCAGTGCCGCGGCTAGCGGGGGGGTTGGGAACACCGGGGAGCTGTTTTTT.

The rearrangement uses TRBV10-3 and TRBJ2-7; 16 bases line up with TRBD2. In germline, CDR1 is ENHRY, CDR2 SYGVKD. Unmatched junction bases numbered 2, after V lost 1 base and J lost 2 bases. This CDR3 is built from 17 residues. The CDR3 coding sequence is TGTGCCATCAGTGAGTACGGGACTAGCGGGAGGGCCTACGAGCAGTACTTC. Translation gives CAISEYGTSGRAYEQYF.

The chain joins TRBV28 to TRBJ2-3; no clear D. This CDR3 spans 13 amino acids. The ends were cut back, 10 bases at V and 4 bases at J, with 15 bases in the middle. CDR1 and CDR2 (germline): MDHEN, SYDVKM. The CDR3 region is CATYRRAADTQYF. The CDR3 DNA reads TGTGCCACCTACCGTAGGGCGGCAGATACGCAGTATTTT.

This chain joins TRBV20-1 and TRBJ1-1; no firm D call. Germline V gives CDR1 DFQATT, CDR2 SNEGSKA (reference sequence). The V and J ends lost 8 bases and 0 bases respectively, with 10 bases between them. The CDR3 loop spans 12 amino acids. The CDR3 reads CSHLVLNTEAFF. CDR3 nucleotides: TGCAGTCACTTAGTCCTGAACACTGAAGCTTTCTTT.

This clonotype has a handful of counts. The CDR3 sequence: CSATDRATEAFF. The CDR3 nucleotides are TGCAGTGCTACTGACAGGGCCACTGAAGCTTTCTTT. This chain joins TRBV20-1 and TRBJ1-1; 7 bases map to TRBD1. This CDR3 is built from 12 residues. Germline loops: CDR1 DFQATT, CDR2 SNEGSKA (reference sequence). The V and J ends lost 4 bases and 4 bases, in that order; junction bases with no gene match: 3.

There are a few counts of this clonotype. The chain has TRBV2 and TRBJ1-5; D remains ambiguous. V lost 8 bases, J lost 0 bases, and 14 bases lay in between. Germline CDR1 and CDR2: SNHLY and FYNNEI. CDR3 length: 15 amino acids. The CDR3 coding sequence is TGTGCCAGCTTCCCTTACCAAAATAGCAATCAGCCCCAGCATTTT. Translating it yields CASFPYQNSNQPQHF.